The TCR beta chain described here comes from a study of blood T cell repertoires in COVID-19. Overall study context: COVID-19 samples from acute and convalescent phases originated in the United States, Italy and Spain. In each case, the material was cDNA or gDNA derived from T cells, B-cell-depleted T cells, or PBMCs.

V was shortened by 4 bases and J by 5 bases, with 14 bases between the two germline ends. CDR1 LGHNA and CDR2 YNFKEQ come from the germline V gene. This CDR3 has 15 residues. How the authors handled the data: Amplification with reference gene primers provided the estimates of nucleated cell counts. Some clones are missing from TCRdb's copy, which holds only in-frame ones; the method was immunoSEQ multiplex PCR. For V, J and clone size, that table is used; D and trimming come from the DNA. The table has some 130,000 clones, 88% seen once. This chain joins TRBV4-2 and TRBJ1-4; D perhaps matches TRBD1 (6 bases). This receptor was obtained from a man aged 50 to 60 with acute or convalescent COVID-19. Sample: peripheral blood. Here the CDR3 DNA reads TGTGCCAGCAGCCCCGGAGAACAGGGCAATGAAAAACTGTTTTTT. It yields the protein CASSPGEQGNEKLFF.